This T cell receptor beta chain was retrieved from a study of T-cell reconstitution after alpha-beta-depleted transplantation in children. This sample's TCRbeta library carried unique molecular identifier barcodes. Each CDR3 protein gets one entry after TCRdb re-called the PCR reads with MiXCR. Of approximately 520,000 distinct CDR3 sequences listed, around a third are singletons. The TCR comes from a human donor who donated a stem cell graft to a child with aplastic anemia. The specimen was PBMCs from the stem cell graft donor, collected from the stem cell graft.

CDR3 sequence: CASSTSVPYEQYF. The CDR3 region has the DNA TGTGCCAGCAGCACTAGCGTGCCCTACGAGCAGTACTTC. The chain combines TRBV7-2 with TRBJ2-7; 7 nucleotides agree with TRBD2. CDR3 length equals 13 residues. Germline V gene sequence: CDR1 SGHTA, CDR2 FQGNSA. V trimming: 5 bases; J trimming: 2 bases; junction bases outside the gene matches: 3.